A single sample is the source of the 20 T cell receptor beta chains below, sequenced in a study of cytomegalovirus exposure and HLA in healthy donors. Primers included in the PCR were 60 Vbeta and 13 Jbeta primers. Repertoires were generated with immunoSEQ multiplex PCR, while TCRdb's copy carries only in-frame clones and drops some. The table includes about 140,000 clones, around 80% detected once. The source material was PBMCs. These receptors all come from a man aged 45-60 years in good health and CMV-seronegative.

The rearrangement links TRBV2 to TRBJ2-6, with TRBD1 identical over 7 bases. Unmatched junction bases numbered 10, after V lost 2 bases and J lost 0 bases. Germline V gene lookup returns CDR1 SNHLY and CDR2 FYNNEI. The CDR3 has 19 amino acids. In DNA, the CDR3 is TGTGCCAGCAGTGAATCTGGTCTGGACAGGTCCTCTGGGGCCAACGTCCTGACTTTC. Translation gives CASSESGLDRSSGANVLTF.

This chain joins TRBV9 and TRBJ2-5; D unresolved. This CDR3 is 16 amino acids long. V gave up 0 bases and J gave up 5 bases, with 17 bases separating them. Germline values: CDR1 SGDLS, CDR2 YYNGEE. CDR3 amino acids: CASSVAGTSHSETQYF. The CDR3 nucleotides read TGTGCCAGCAGCGTAGCAGGAACCAGCCATTCCGAGACCCAGTACTTC.

The chain joins TRBV4-2 to TRBJ2-7; 14 bases line up with TRBD2. CDR3 size: 17 residues. The germline gives CDR1 LGHNA, CDR2 YNFKEQ. Trimming took 0 bases from V and 4 from J; bases not matched to a gene: 5. The CDR3 spells CASSQEAGTSGSYEQYF. The CDR3 nucleotides are TGTGCCAGCAGCCAAGAAGCCGGGACTAGCGGGAGTTACGAGCAGTACTTC.

This clone was seen only a few times. The chain recombines TRBV2 with TRBJ1-1, with D unclear. The CDR3 totals 11 residues. Germline loops: CDR1 SNHLY, CDR2 FYNNEI. Trimming stripped 4 bases from V and 8 bases from J, with 8 bases between. CDR3 amino acids: CASSVWEEAFF. In nucleotides, the CDR3 is TGTGCCAGCAGTGTTTGGGAGGAAGCTTTCTTT.

This rearrangement joins TRBV7-8 to TRBJ2-3, with D possibly matching TRBD1 (5 bases). The CDR3 extends over 18 amino acids. Deletions cut 5 bases from V and 3 bases from J, with 24 bases between. The germline gives CDR1 SGHVS, CDR2 FQNEAQ. CDR3 protein: CASSHRGVRREVTDTQYF. The CDR3 nucleotides read TGTGCCAGCAGCCATAGGGGTGTCAGGAGAGAGGTTACAGATACGCAGTATTTT.

The CDR3 reads CASSLLFPGTQETQYF. CDR3 bases: TGTGCCAGCAGCTTGTTGTTCCCCGGGACACAAGAGACCCAGTACTTC. V and J are TRBV5-6 and TRBJ2-5; a weak D match, TRBD1 (6 bases). CDR3 length: 16 amino acids. Germline-derived CDR1 and CDR2 are SGHDT and YYEEEE. V lost 1 base and J lost 2, with 15 bases in between.

J is TRBJ1-6 and V is TRBV7-3, with 9 nucleotides matching TRBD1. CDR1 SGHTA and CDR2 FQGTGA come from the germline V gene. CDR3 length: 15 amino acids. The V gene end was trimmed by 3 bases and the J gene end by 10 bases; junction bases not matched to a gene: 7. Here the CDR3 DNA reads TGTGCCAGCAGCTTGGGGACAGGGTTAAGCTCACCCCTCCACTTT. Translation: CASSLGTGLSSPLHF.

V is TRBV7-9 and J is TRBJ1-3; TRBD1 might be the D (6 bases). This CDR3 region has 15 residues. Germline values: CDR1 SEHNR, CDR2 FQNEAQ (reference sequence). V shed 3 bases and J shed 4 bases, with 13 bases lying between them. CDR3 amino acids: CASSFFRGAGNTIYF. CDR3 sequence (DNA): TGTGCCAGCAGCTTTTTTCGGGGGGCCGGAAACACCATATATTTT.

The V call is TRBV5-5, the J call TRBJ1-3, with 7 bases identical to TRBD1. Germline CDR1 and CDR2: SGHKS and YYEKEE (reference sequence). J was trimmed by 5 bases and V by 0 bases; bases with no gene match: 2. This CDR3 is built from 14 residues. The CDR3 DNA is TGTGCCAGCAGCTTGGGGGACAGCCGAAACACCATATATTTT. Translation: CASSLGDSRNTIYF.

This clone was counted once. An end of the junction differs from the germline gene, which may be a read error. This rearrangement joins TRBV7-7 to TRBJ2-1; 10 bases fit TRBD2. Germline V gene sequence: CDR1 SSHAT, CDR2 FNYEAQ (reference sequence). There are 15 residues in the CDR3. CDR3 in amino acids: CASSQLAGVIYEQFF. CDR3 in DNA: TGTGCTAGCAGCCAGCTAGCGGGGGTTATATATGAGCAGTTCTTC.

The rearrangement uses TRBV2 and TRBJ1-4; tentatively, D is TRBD1 (6 bases). Germline V CDR1 and CDR2: SNHLY, FYNNEI. The CDR3 contains 15 residues. V lost 5 bases and J 3 bases, leaving 13 bases between the germline ends. CDR3 nucleotides: TGTGCCAGCAGTATACAGGGTGTAGCTAATGAAAAACTGTTTTTT. It translates to CASSIQGVANEKLFF.

This chain links TRBV27 with TRBJ2-7; possible D gene TRBD2, 5 bases. Trimming took off 5 bases at V and 4 bases at J, with 12 bases between the two ends. This CDR3 spans 13 amino acids. Looked up from germline, CDR1 is MNHEY and CDR2 is SMNVEV (reference sequence). The CDR3 nucleotides are TGTGCCAGCAGTCTAGGACTTGTATACGAGCAGTACTTC. Translation: CASSLGLVYEQYF.

The rearrangement joins TRBV9 to TRBJ1-2; D is perhaps TRBD1 (6 bases). V was pared by 4 bases and J by 6 bases, with 19 bases between. The germline gives CDR1 SGDLS, CDR2 YYNGEE. The CDR3 is 15 amino acids. The CDR3: CASSSHTGKGDGYTF. CDR3 nucleotide sequence: TGTGCCAGCAGCTCGCACACAGGGAAGGGGGATGGCTACACCTTC.

This chain connects TRBV6-4 to TRBJ2-6; 7 bases are shared with TRBD1. V lost 1 base and J lost 2; bases outside the gene matches: 2. The CDR3 runs 16 residues. CDR1 and CDR2 from the germline V gene are MRHNA and SNTAGT. The CDR3 DNA reads as TGTGCCAGCAGTGACTTAGGGGGCCCTGGGGCCAACGTCCTGACTTTC. Translated, it gives CASSDLGGPGANVLTF.

The chain joins TRBV7-2 to TRBJ2-7; 8 bases map to TRBD2. V shed 1 base, J shed 6 bases, and the junction held 11 bases outside the gene matches. CDR3 size: 16 residues. Germline lookup yields CDR1 SGHTA and CDR2 FQGNSA. CDR3 coding DNA: TGTGCCAGCAGCTTAGTATCGGGAGGGCCGGGTCTCGAGCAGTACTTC. As protein: CASSLVSGGPGLEQYF.

This sequence joins TRBV7-2 and TRBJ1-6; D remains unclear. The germline V and J ends were trimmed by 5 bases and 8 bases, with 16 bases remaining between them. The CDR3 sequence is 15 residues long. The germline CDR1 and CDR2 sequences are SGHTA and FQGNSA. The CDR3, as DNA: TGTGCCAGCAGCCAAAGCCCCGCCCGGGATTCACCCCTCCACTTT. Protein product: CASSQSPARDSPLHF.

This clone appeared a few times. V gene TRBV5-1 combines with J gene TRBJ2-7; D perhaps matches TRBD1 (5 bases). The CDR3 has 12 amino acids. Germline V lookup: CDR1 SGHRS, CDR2 YFSETQ. V was pared by 7 bases and J by 6 bases, with 14 bases between. The CDR3: CASGAAGGEQYF. CDR3 nucleotides: TGCGCCAGCGGGGCGGCCGGCGGCGAGCAGTACTTC.

The V gene is TRBV6-6, the J gene TRBJ1-1, with D hard to call. V was shortened by 6 bases and J by 4 bases, with 12 bases between the two germline ends. The CDR3 contains 13 residues. Looked up from germline, CDR1 is MNHNY and CDR2 is SVGAGI (reference sequence). CDR3 coding DNA: TGTGCCAGCAGCCTAGGTACGACCACTGAAGCTTTCTTT. It translates to CASSLGTTTEAFF.

This clone has just a few counts. J is TRBJ1-1 and V is TRBV7-2; TRBD1 matches at 8 bases. Germline V gene lookup returns CDR1 SGHTA and CDR2 FQGNSA. V shed 4 bases, J shed 7 bases, and the junction held 5 bases outside the gene matches. The CDR3 has 13 residues. CDR3 protein: CASSSNRGNEAFF. The CDR3 bases are TGTGCCAGCAGCTCAAACAGGGGGAATGAAGCTTTCTTT. Using reference TRBV7-2 and TRBJ1-1 for the parts outside the CDR3, the full variable domain is GAGVSQSPSNKVTEKGKDVELRCDPISGHTALYWYRQSLGQGLEFLIYFQGNSAPDKSGLPSDRFSAERTGGSVSTLTIQRTQQEDSAVYLCASSSNRGNEAFFGQGTRLTVV.

Comment on this clone: Other DNA sequences in the sample encode the same CDR3. The chain is built from TRBV5-4 and TRBJ2-1; a possible D gene is TRBD2 (5 bases). The CDR3 sequence is 11 residues long. V was shortened by 5 bases and J by 7 bases, with 7 bases between the two germline ends. Germline lookup yields CDR1 SGHNT and CDR2 YYREEE (reference sequence). For the CDR3, the DNA is TGTGCCAGCAGTCGAGGGAATGAGCAGTTCTTC. It specifies CASSRGNEQFF.